A single sample is the source of the 22 T cell receptor beta chains below, sequenced in a study of glioma-infiltrating T cells (dated by TCRdb to the mid-2010s). The sequencer listed for this sample is Illumina MiSeq. TCR alpha and beta CDR3 regions were amplified with the iRepertoire nested amplicon-rescue multiplex PCR (arm-PCR) platform from RNA. Using fastp trimming at Q25 and MiXCR clonotype assembly, TCRdb reanalyzed the public sequencing data and kept in-frame beta chains. Rows matching on CDR3 protein sequence are summarized as one entry with the most common DNA and genes. In this sample the table shows approximately 120,000 distinct CDR3 sequences, about 25% of which occur a single time. In total, the top ten clones hold under 45% of the sample. The sequenced material came from glioma tissue, nonneoplastic brain tissue, or PBMCs (not recorded which). The receptors stem from a human donor with low-grade glioma or glioblastoma, undergoing nonglioma brain surgery, or in good health (not recorded which).

This clonotype was seen at least ten times. The V call is TRBV24-1, the J call TRBJ2-3, with D perhaps matching TRBD1 (7 bases). The CDR3 covers 15 residues. The V and J ends lost 7 bases and 4 bases respectively, with 17 bases between them. Germline assignment: CDR1 KGHDR and CDR2 SFDVKD. CDR3 in DNA: TGTGCCACCAGATCAAGGACAGGCGGGGCAGATACGCAGTATTTT. Protein: CATRSRTGGADTQYF.

In its sample, this clonotype was seen many times. The chain is built from TRBV7-6 and TRBJ2-3; no clear D. CDR1 and CDR2 (germline): SGHVS, FNYEAQ. CDR3 length: 15 residues. Trimming took off 5 bases at V and 2 bases at J, with 14 bases between the two ends. CDR3 bases: TGTGCCAGCAGCCGCGCAGGCGGAACCACAGATACGCAGTATTTT. It codes for CASSRAGGTTDTQYF.

Ten or more counts support this clonotype. The chain links TRBV29-1 to TRBJ1-2; 9 bases align to TRBD1. This CDR3 is 14 amino acids long. Losses at the gene ends were 7 bases for V and 2 bases for J; bases not matched to a gene: 8. Germline V gives CDR1 SQVTM, CDR2 ANQGSEA. CDR3 nucleotides: TGCAGCGCCGCTACTGGACAGGGGAACTATGGCTACACCTTC. Translated: CSAATGQGNYGYTF.

This clonotype has only a few counts. The chain has TRBV12-3 or TRBV12-4 and TRBJ2-7, with TRBD2 matching 8 bases. The CDR3 loop spans 16 amino acids. With 5 bases clipped from V and 7 bases from J, the junction kept 16 bases outside the gene matches. CDR3 coding DNA: TGTGCCAGCAGTCTCTCCCCCGGGACTAGTTTTTTAGAGCAGTACTTC. This encodes CASSLSPGTSFLEQYF.

This clonotype was seen many times. The V call is TRBV29-1, the J call TRBJ2-3; D is undetermined. The length of the CDR3 is 10 residues. The V gene's germline CDR1 is SQVTM and CDR2 ANQGSEA. The V gene lost 6 bases and the J gene lost 2 bases, with 3 bases spanning the gap. The CDR3 region is CSVNTDTQYF. The DNA for the CDR3 is TGCAGCGTGAACACAGATACGCAGTATTTT.

This clonotype appeared many times. The rearrangement uses TRBV27 and TRBJ1-1; no firm D call. This CDR3 contains 13 residues. Germline assignment: CDR1 MNHEY and CDR2 SMNVEV (reference sequence). With 2 bases removed from V and 5 bases from J, the gap between germline ends came to 9 bases. The CDR3 DNA follows: TGTGCCAGCAGTTTAGGGGAGGGAACTGAAGCTTTCTTT. Encoded protein: CASSLGEGTEAFF.

Many counts were recorded for this clonotype. The gene calls are TRBV7-2 and TRBJ1-1, with unresolved D. Germline-derived CDR1 and CDR2 are SGHTA and FQGNSA. Trimming stripped 5 bases from V and 1 base from J, with 14 bases between. The CDR3 consists of 15 residues. CDR3 sequence: CASSPRGLSNTEAFF. The CDR3 DNA sequence: TGTGCCAGCAGCCCCCGCGGACTGTCGAACACTGAAGCTTTCTTT.

This clonotype was seen at least ten times. This rearrangement joins TRBV6-1 to TRBJ1-1, with D perhaps matching TRBD1 (5 bases). CDR3 length equals 11 residues. Per the germline V gene, CDR1 is MNHNS and CDR2 is SASEGT. Trimming pared 10 bases from V and 1 base from J, leaving 7 bases between. The CDR3, as DNA: TGTGCCACCAGGGAGAACACTGAAGCTTTCTTT. It is translated as CATRENTEAFF.

In this sample, this clonotype turned up once. A much bigger clone sits one base away, suggesting this may be a read error. The chain is built from TRBV10-3 and TRBJ2-7; no clear D gene. The CDR3 has 14 amino acids. CDR1 ENHRY and CDR2 SYGVKD come from the germline V gene. The chain's CDR3 is CAIGEIDESYEQYF. The CDR3 region has the DNA TGTGCCATCGGTGAGATTGACGAATCCTACGAGCAGTACTTC.

This clonotype came up many times. This chain joins TRBV20-1 and TRBJ1-1, with TRBD1 as a possible D gene (5 bases). This CDR3 is 14 amino acids long. Trimming shortened V by 0 bases and J by 5 bases, and 13 bases separated the two germline ends. Germline CDR1 reads DFQATT; CDR2 reads SNEGSKA (reference sequence). Here the CDR3 reads CSARDRQLRTEAFF. In DNA, the CDR3 is TGCAGTGCTAGAGATAGACAGCTAAGAACTGAAGCTTTCTTT.

In its sample, this clonotype was seen many times. CDR3 sequence: CASSPRVRKANYGYTF. The CDR3 nucleotides read TGTGCCAGCAGCCCCCGTGTTAGGAAAGCTAACTATGGCTACACCTTC. V usage is TRBV7-9 and J usage is TRBJ1-2; D is unclear. V dropped 5 bases and J dropped 0 bases, with 16 bases sitting between them. The CDR3 extends over 16 amino acids. Germline values: CDR1 SEHNR, CDR2 FQNEAQ (reference sequence).

This clonotype has at least ten counts. V gene TRBV7-9 combines with J gene TRBJ2-3; TRBD1 might be the D (6 bases). The CDR3 spans 15 residues. CDR1 is SEHNR and CDR2 is FQNEAQ in the germline V gene (reference sequence). V lost 7 bases, J lost 5 bases, and 19 bases lay in between. The CDR3 DNA follows: TGTGCCAGCACCGCCCAGACAGGTTCCCAAGATACGCAGTATTTT. Protein sequence: CASTAQTGSQDTQYF.

With regard to this clonotype: The missing conserved phenylalanine or tryptophan at the end of this CDR3 makes a read error likely. The chain uses TRBV28 and TRBJ1-1; D not certain. Germline V gene data show CDR1 as MDHEN and CDR2 as SYDVKM. This CDR3 spans 12 amino acids. As DNA, the CDR3 is TGTACCAGCAGCTACCCGAACACTGAAGCTTTCCTT. Its translation is CTSSYPNTEAFL.

This clonotype appeared many times. The chain recombines TRBV7-2 with TRBJ2-7; 7 bases are shared with TRBD2. CDR1 and CDR2 (germline): SGHTA, FQGNSA. Germline trimming cut 4 bases from V and 4 bases from J; bases unmatched to any gene: 7. The CDR3 has 14 amino acids. The CDR3: CASSSKMGGYEQYF. CDR3 coding DNA: TGTGCCAGCAGCTCCAAGATGGGGGGGTACGAGCAGTACTTC.

The V and J genes are TRBV6-2 or TRBV6-3 and TRBJ2-3; D may be TRBD1 (8 bases). CDR3 size: 22 residues. Germline-derived CDR1 and CDR2 are MNHEY and SVGEGT. The V end was cut by 4 bases, the J end by 6 bases, with 38 bases between. The CDR3 protein is CASSWDRRGPGASGRLSDTQYF. CDR3 DNA sequence: TGTGCCAGCAGTTGGGACAGGCGCGGTCCTGGGGCTAGCGGCCGCCTCAGCGATACGCAGTATTTT.

To note about this clonotype: Just one base apart from a much larger clone, this may be a read error. The chain joins TRBV29-1 to TRBJ2-3; D is unresolved. The V and J ends lost 5 bases and 10 bases respectively, with 16 bases between them. Germline CDR1 is SQVTM and CDR2 is ANQGSEA. The CDR3 loop spans 12 amino acids. The CDR3 bases are TGCAGCGTTTGCGACCGAAGCAGTGCGCAGTATTTT. Translation gives CSVCDRSSAQYF.

This clonotype appeared many times. This may come from a read error, since a much larger clone is one base off. J is TRBJ1-5 and V is TRBV7-2, with a weak D call TRBD1 (5 bases). The ends were cut back, 5 bases at V and 15 bases at J, with 26 bases in the middle. Looked up from germline, CDR1 is SGHTA and CDR2 is FQGNSA. The CDR3 runs 15 residues. The CDR3 sequence is CASSPSETAGEALHF. The CDR3 nucleotides read TGTGCCAGCAGCCCCTCCGAGACAGCTGGGGAAGCTTTGCATTTT. Combining the CDR3 with reference TRBV7-2 and TRBJ1-5 gives the whole variable domain GAGVSQSPSNKVTEKGKDVELRCDPISGHTALYWYRQSLGQGLEFLIYFQGNSAPDKSGLPSDRFSAERTGGSVSTLTIQRTQQEDSAVYLCASSPSETAGEALHFGDGTRLSIL.

Ten or more counts support this clonotype. V and J are TRBV6-2 or TRBV6-3 and TRBJ2-3; perhaps TRBD2 as D (6 bases). V was cut by 4 bases and J by 8 bases, with 13 bases left in between. Germline V CDR1 and CDR2: MNHEY, SVGEGT. The CDR3 spans 13 residues. The CDR3 loop reads CASSSRLVGTQYF. The CDR3 DNA reads TGTGCCAGCAGTTCCCGACTAGTGGGTACGCAGTATTTT.

The table lists this clonotype with many counts. The chain recombines TRBV27 with TRBJ2-7, with 10 bases that match TRBD1. The trim removed 2 bases at V and 6 bases at J, leaving 7 bases unmatched. The CDR3 extends over 15 amino acids. In germline, CDR1 is MNHEY, CDR2 SMNVEV (reference sequence). Here the CDR3 DNA reads TGTGCCAGCAGTTTACAAGGCCGGGACAGGGGCGAGCAGTACTTC. It translates to CASSLQGRDRGEQYF.

This clonotype was detected ten times or more. The chain combines TRBV5-6 with TRBJ2-1; weak D call: TRBD1 (7 bases). The germline V gene encodes CDR1 SGHDT and CDR2 YYEEEE. The CDR3 sequence is 18 residues long. Trimming left V 3 bases short and J 3 bases short, with 22 bases between. CDR3 sequence: CASSSRQGGSTFYNEQFF. The CDR3 coding sequence is TGTGCCAGCAGCTCTCGACAGGGAGGTTCTACTTTCTACAATGAGCAGTTCTTC.

This clonotype has at least ten counts. The chain combines TRBV6-4 with TRBJ2-1; tentative D call: TRBD1 (6 bases). Trimming cost V 0 bases and J 8 bases, with 14 bases left between them. Germline V gene data show CDR1 as MRHNA and CDR2 as SNTAGT. This CDR3 is built from 15 residues. CDR3 in amino acids: CASSDSGQGMDEQFF. The CDR3 DNA follows: TGTGCCAGCAGTGACTCAGGGCAGGGGATGGATGAGCAGTTCTTC.

This clonotype was seen once. This chain joins TRBV18 and TRBJ2-3; 10 bases match TRBD2. Unmatched junction bases numbered 10, after V lost 0 bases and J lost 1 base. This CDR3 comprises 19 residues. CDR1 KGHSH and CDR2 LQKENI come from the germline V gene. The DNA of the CDR3 is TGTGCCAGCTCACCACCGCAGGGGGGACTAGCGCGGGGCACAGATACGCAGTATTTT. This gives the protein CASSPPQGGLARGTDTQYF.